This T cell receptor beta chain was retrieved from a study of blood T cell repertoires in COVID-19. At the level of the study: Samples of COVID-19 (acute and convalescent) were obtained from the United States, Italy and Spain. In each case, the material was cDNA or gDNA derived from T cells, B-cell-depleted T cells, or PBMCs.

The assay was immunoSEQ multiplex PCR, and TCRdb's table has in-frame clones only and misses some. The data show over 250,000 clones, roughly 92% seen once. Seattle-derived patients entered the study during active infection and were followed longitudinally. Per germline, CDR1 LGHNA and CDR2 YNFKEQ. The CDR3 length is 16 residues. The V and J ends lost 1 base and 7 bases, in that order; junction bases with no gene match: 9. The V gene is TRBV4-2, the J gene TRBJ2-3; TRBD2 aligns across 9 bases. The clonotype originates from a woman aged 25 to 39 with COVID-19, enrolled during active disease. The sample was peripheral blood. For the CDR3, the DNA is TGTGCCAGCAGCCAAGCCGTTAGCGGGAGCTATAATACGCAGTATTTT. Translating gives CASSQAVSGSYNTQYF.